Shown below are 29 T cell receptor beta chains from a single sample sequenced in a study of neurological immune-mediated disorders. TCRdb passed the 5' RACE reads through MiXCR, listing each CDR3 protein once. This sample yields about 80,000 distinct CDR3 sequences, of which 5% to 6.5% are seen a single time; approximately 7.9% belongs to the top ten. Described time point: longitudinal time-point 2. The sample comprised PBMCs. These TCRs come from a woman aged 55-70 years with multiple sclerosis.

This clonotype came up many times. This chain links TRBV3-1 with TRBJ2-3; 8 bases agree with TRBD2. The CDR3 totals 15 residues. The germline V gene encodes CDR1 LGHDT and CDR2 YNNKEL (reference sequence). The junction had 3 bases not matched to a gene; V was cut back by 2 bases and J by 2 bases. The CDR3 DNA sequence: TGTGCCAGCAGCCAACGACTAGCGCCCACAGATACGCAGTATTTT. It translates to CASSQRLAPTDTQYF.

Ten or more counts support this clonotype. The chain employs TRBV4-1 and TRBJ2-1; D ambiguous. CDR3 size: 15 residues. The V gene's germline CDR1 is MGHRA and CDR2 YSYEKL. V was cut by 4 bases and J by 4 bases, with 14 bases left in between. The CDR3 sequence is CASSLRPEQYNEQFF. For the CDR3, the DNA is TGCGCCAGCAGCCTCAGACCGGAACAATACAATGAGCAGTTCTTC.

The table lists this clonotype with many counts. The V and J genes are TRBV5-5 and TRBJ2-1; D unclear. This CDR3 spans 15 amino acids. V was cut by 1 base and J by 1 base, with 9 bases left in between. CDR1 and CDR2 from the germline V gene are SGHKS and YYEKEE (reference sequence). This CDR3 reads CASSLTGGSYNEQFF. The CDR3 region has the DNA TGTGCCAGCAGCTTGACGGGTGGATCCTACAATGAGCAGTTCTTC. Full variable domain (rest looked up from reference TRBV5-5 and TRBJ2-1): DAGVTQSPTHLIKTRGQQVTLRCSPISGHKSVSWYQQVLGQGPQFIFQYYEKEERGRGNFPDRFSARQFPNYSSELNVNALLLGDSALYLCASSLTGGSYNEQFFGPGTRLTVL.

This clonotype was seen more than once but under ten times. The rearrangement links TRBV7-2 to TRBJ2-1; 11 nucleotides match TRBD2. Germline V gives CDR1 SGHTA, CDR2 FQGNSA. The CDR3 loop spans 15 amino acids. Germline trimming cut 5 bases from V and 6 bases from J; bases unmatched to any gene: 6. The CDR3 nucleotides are TGTGCCAGCAGCCTTACTAGCGGGGGTTTCAATGAGCAGTTCTTC. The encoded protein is CASSLTSGGFNEQFF. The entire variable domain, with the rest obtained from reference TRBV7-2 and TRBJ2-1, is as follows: GAGVSQSPSNKVTEKGKDVELRCDPISGHTALYWYRQSLGQGLEFLIYFQGNSAPDKSGLPSDRFSAERTGGSVSTLTIQRTQQEDSAVYLCASSLTSGGFNEQFFGPGTRLTVL.

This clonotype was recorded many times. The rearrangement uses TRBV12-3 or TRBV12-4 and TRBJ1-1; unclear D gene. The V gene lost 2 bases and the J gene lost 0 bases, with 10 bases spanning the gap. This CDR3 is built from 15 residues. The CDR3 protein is CASSLIGKLNTEAFF. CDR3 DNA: TGTGCCAGCAGTTTAATAGGCAAATTGAACACTGAAGCTTTCTTT.

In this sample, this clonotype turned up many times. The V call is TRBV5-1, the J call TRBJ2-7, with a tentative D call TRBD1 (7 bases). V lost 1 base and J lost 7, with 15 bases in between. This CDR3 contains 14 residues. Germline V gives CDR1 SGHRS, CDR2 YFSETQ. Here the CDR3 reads CASSLSAGGGEQYF. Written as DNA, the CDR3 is TGCGCCAGCAGCTTGTCGGCAGGGGGAGGAGAGCAGTACTTC.

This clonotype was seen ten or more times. CDR3 sequence: CASSLTGMRDQPQHF. CDR3 bases: TGTGCCAGCAGCCTCACCGGGATGAGGGATCAGCCCCAGCATTTT. The genes are TRBV7-8 and TRBJ1-5, with unresolved D. V was cut by 5 bases and J by 5 bases, with 16 bases left in between. The CDR3 runs to 15 residues. Germline CDR1 is SGHVS and CDR2 is FQNEAQ. Full variable domain (rest looked up from reference TRBV7-8 and TRBJ1-5): GAGVSQSPRYKVAKRGQDVALRCDPISGHVSLFWYQQALGQGPEFLTYFQNEAQLDKSGLPSDRFFAERPEGSVSTLKIQRTQQEDSAVYLCASSLTGMRDQPQHFGDGTRLSIL.

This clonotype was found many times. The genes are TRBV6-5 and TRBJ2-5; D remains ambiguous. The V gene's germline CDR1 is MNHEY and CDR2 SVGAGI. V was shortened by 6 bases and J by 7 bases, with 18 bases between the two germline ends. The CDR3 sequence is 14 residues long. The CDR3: CASSSSWVDRTQYF. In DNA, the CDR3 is TGTGCCAGCAGCTCCAGTTGGGTCGACCGGACCCAGTACTTC.

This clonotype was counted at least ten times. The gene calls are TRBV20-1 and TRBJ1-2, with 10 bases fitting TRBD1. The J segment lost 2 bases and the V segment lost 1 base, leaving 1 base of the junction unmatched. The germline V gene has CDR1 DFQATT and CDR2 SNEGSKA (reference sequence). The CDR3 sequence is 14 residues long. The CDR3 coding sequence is TGCAGTGCTAGAGGGGACAGGGGCAACTATGGCTACACCTTC. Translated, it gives CSARGDRGNYGYTF.

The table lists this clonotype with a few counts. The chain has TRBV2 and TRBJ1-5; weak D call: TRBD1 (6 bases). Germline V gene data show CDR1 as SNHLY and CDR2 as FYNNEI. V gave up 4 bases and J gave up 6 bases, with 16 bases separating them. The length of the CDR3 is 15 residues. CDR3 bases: TGTGCCAGCAGTGGGGGCCCCACAGGGATTCAGCCCCAGCATTTT. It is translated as CASSGGPTGIQPQHF.

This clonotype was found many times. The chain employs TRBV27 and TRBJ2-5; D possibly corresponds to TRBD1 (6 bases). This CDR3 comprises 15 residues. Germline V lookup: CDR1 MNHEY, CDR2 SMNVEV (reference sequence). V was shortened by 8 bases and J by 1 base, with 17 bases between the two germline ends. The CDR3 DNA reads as TGTGCCAGCTCTCTCGGGACAAGTCGCCAAGAGACCCAGTACTTC. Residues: CASSLGTSRQETQYF.

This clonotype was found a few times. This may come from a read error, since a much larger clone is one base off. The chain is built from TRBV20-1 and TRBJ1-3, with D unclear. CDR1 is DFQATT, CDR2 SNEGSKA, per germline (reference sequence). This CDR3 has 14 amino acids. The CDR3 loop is CSASRTNSGNSIYF. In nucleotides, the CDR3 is TGCAGTGCTTCACGGACTAACTCTGGAAACTCCATATATTTT.

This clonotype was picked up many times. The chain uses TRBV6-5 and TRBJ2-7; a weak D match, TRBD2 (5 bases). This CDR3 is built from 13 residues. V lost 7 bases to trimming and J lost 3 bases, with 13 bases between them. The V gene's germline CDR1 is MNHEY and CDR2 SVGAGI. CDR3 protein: CASTDPAGYEQYF. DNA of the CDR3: TGTGCCAGCACCGACCCCGCGGGCTACGAGCAGTACTTC.

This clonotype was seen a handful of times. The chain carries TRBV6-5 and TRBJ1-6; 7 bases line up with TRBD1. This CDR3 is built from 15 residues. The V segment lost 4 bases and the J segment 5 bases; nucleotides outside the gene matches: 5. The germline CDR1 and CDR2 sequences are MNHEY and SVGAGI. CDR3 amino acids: CASSSPTGHNSPLHF. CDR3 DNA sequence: TGTGCCAGCAGTTCACCGACAGGGCATAATTCACCCCTCCACTTT.

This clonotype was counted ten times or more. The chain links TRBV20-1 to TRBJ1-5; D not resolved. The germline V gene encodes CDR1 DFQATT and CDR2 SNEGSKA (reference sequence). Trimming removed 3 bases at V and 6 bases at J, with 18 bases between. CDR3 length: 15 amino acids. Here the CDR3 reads CSARTGGFKTQPQHF. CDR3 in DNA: TGCAGTGCTAGGACTGGCGGTTTTAAAACTCAGCCCCAGCATTTT.

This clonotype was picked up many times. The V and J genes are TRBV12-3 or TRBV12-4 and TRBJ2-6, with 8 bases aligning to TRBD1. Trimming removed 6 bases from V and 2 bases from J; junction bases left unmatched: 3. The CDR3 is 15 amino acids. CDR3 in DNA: TGTGCCAGCAGGAGACAGGGGACTGGGGCCAACGTCCTGACTTTC. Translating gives CASRRQGTGANVLTF.

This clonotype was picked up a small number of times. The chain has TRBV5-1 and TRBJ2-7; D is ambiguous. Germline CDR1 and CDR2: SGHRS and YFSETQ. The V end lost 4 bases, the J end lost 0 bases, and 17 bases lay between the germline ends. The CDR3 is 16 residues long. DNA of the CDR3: TGCGCCAGCAGCCTCCTCGGCTTCCCCCTCTCCTACGAGCAGTACTTC. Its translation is CASSLLGFPLSYEQYF.

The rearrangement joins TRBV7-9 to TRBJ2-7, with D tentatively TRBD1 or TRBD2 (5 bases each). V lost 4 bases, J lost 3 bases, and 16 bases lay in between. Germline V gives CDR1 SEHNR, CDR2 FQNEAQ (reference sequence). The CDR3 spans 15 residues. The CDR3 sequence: CASSSPRHGGYEQYF. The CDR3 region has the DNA TGTGCCAGCAGCTCCCCTCGACATGGGGGCTACGAGCAGTACTTC.

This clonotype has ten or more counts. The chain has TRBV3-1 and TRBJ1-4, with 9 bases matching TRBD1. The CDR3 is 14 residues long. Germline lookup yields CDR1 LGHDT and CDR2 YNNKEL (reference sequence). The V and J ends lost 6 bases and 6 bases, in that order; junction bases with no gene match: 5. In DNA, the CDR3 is TGTGCCAGCAGTAGGACAGGGGTAGATGAAAAACTGTTTTTT. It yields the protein CASSRTGVDEKLFF.

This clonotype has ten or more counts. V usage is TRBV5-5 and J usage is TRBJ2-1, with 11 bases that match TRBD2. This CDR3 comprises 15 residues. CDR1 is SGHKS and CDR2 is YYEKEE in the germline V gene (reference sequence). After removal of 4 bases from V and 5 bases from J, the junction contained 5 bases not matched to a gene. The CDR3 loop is CASSAVAGGNNEQFF. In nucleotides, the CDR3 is TGTGCCAGCAGCGCCGTAGCGGGGGGGAACAATGAGCAGTTCTTC.

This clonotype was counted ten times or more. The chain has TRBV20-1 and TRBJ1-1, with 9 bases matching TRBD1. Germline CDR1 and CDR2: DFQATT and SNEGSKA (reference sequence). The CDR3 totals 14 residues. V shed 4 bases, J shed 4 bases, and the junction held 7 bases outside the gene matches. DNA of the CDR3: TGCAGTGCTACTCCGGGACAGGGACCCACTGAAGCTTTCTTT. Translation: CSATPGQGPTEAFF.

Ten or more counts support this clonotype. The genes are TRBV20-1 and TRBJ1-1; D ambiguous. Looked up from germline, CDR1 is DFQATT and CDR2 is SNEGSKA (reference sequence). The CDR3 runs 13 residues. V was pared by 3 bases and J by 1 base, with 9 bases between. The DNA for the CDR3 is TGCAGTGCTAGGGGTCGGGGGAACACTGAAGCTTTCTTT. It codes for CSARGRGNTEAFF.

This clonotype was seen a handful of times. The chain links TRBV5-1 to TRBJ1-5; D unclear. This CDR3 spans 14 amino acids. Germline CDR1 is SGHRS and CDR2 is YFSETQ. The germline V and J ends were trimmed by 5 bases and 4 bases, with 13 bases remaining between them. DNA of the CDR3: TGCGCCAGCAGTTCGGACGGACTGAATCAGCCCCAGCATTTT. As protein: CASSSDGLNQPQHF.

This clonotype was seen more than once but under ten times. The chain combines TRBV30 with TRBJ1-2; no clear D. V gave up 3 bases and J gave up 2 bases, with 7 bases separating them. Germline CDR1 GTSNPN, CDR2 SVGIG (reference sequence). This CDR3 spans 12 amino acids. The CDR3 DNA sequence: TGTGCCTGGAGAGGCAGAAACTATGGCTACACCTTC. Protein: CAWRGRNYGYTF.

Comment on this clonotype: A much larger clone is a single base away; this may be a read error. Written as DNA, the CDR3 is TGTGCTAACAGCTTAACAACCGCCTCCGTAAATGAGCAGTTCTTC. This translates into CANSLTTASVNEQFF. V is TRBV7-7 and J is TRBJ2-1; D is undetermined. The CDR3 runs to 15 residues. Germline CDR1 and CDR2: SSHAT and FNYEAQ (reference sequence).

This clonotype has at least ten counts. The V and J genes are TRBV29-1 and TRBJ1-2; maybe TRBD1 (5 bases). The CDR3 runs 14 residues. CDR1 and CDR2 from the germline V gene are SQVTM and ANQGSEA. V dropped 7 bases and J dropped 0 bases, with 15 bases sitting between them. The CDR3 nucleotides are TGCAGCGCCGGAGGGGCCGGAGCTAACTATGGCTACACCTTC. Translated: CSAGGAGANYGYTF.

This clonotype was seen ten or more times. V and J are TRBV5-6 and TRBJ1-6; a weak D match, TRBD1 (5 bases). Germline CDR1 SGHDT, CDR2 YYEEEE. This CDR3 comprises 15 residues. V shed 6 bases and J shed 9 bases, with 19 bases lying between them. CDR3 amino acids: CASTSTNIRVSPLHF. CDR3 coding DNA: TGTGCCAGCACGTCAACGAATATCAGGGTTTCACCCCTCCACTTT.

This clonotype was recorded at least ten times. CDR3 protein: CASSPGPLNTEAFF. The CDR3 DNA reads as TGTGCCAGCAGCCCCGGGCCATTAAACACTGAAGCTTTCTTT. The chain links TRBV6-5 to TRBJ1-1; D ambiguous. CDR3 length: 14 amino acids. V was pared by 6 bases and J by 2 bases, with 13 bases between. Germline assignment: CDR1 MNHEY and CDR2 SVGAGI.

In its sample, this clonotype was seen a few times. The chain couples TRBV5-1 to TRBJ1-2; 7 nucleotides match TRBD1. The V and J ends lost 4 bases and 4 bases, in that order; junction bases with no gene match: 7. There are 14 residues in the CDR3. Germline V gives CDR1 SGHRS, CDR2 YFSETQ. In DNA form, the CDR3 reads TGCGCCAGCAGCCATAACAGGGGCTTCTATGGCTACACCTTC. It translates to CASSHNRGFYGYTF.